The clone carrying this T cell receptor (beta chain) is medium-sized. Its antigen is still unknown. This record comes from a study of T cells generated in artificial thymic organoids. Study findings and constraints: Thymic and blood naive CD8 cells had diversity comparable to organoid-derived ones.

Separate semi-nested PCRs amplified TCRalpha and TCRbeta libraries using constant-region reverse primers in TRAC or TRBC. TCRdb passed the 5' RACE reads through MiXCR, listing each CDR3 protein once. This table holds under 10,000 distinct CDR3 sequences, about 24% found once. This CDR3 has 13 amino acids. CDR1 KGHSH and CDR2 LQKENI come from the germline V gene. V shed 3 bases and J shed 6 bases, with 6 bases lying between them. Organoids aggregated human HSPCs with DLL1-transduced murine MS5 stromal cells. Residual T cells were removed by FACS sorting CD34+CD3- progenitor cells before seeding the organoids. Organoid and thymic CD3+TCRalphabeta+CD8 single positive T cells were FACS sorted before RNA extraction. Total RNA came from about 40,000 to 200,000 sorted cells.

Sequencing input: naive CD8+ T cells grown in artificial thymic organoids from cord blood stem and progenitor cells. Described subset: CD3+TCRalphabeta+CD8SP T cells; for blood, CD45RO-CCR7+ naive CD8+ T cells. This clonotype was sampled from a human donor who gave cord blood stem cells for thymic organoid culture, a cardiac surgery patient who gave postnatal thymus, or a blood donor (not recorded which). The chain carries TRBV18 and TRBJ1-6; D unclear. This CDR3 reads CASSPAVNSPLHF. CDR3 nucleotide sequence: TGTGCCAGCTCACCGGCAGTTAATTCACCCCTCCACTTT. The whole variable domain, filled in from reference TRBV18 and TRBJ1-6, reads NAGVMQNPRHLVRRRGQEARLRCSPMKGHSHVYWYRQLPEEGLKFMVYLQKENIIDESGMPKERFSAEFPKEGPSILRIQQVVRGDSAAYFCASSPAVNSPLHFGNGTRLTVT.